This TCR beta chain was sequenced during a study of cytomegalovirus exposure and HLA in healthy donors. For the study at large: Around 87 million unique TCRs, all from HLA-typed donors, were included in an early release of the data.

Details on this clone: The antigen remains unidentified.

Primers: 60 Vbeta forward and 13 Jbeta reverse. Assay: immunoSEQ multiplex PCR; the TCRdb copy retains only in-frame clones and omits some. Of approximately 110,000 clones in the sample, 79% are singletons; the top ten hold about 3.1%. This CDR3 has 14 amino acids. V was shortened by 5 bases and J by 0 bases, with 7 bases between the two germline ends. The V gene's germline CDR1 is MDHEN and CDR2 SYDVKM. General observations from the study: It was reportedly the case that the classifier diagnosed cytomegalovirus status with high specificity and sensitivity.

This chain links TRBV28 with TRBJ1-4; a weak D match, TRBD1 (5 bases). This clonotype originated in a middle-aged woman in good health and CMV-seronegative. The sample taken for sequencing was PBMCs. CDR3 in amino acids: CASSPGSTNEKLFF. CDR3 nucleotide sequence: TGTGCCAGCAGTCCAGGGTCAACTAATGAAAAACTGTTTTTT.